Following are 8 T cell receptor beta chains from one sample sequenced in a study of cytomegalovirus exposure and HLA in healthy donors. In the PCR, 60 Vbeta and 13 Jbeta primers were used. Libraries were prepared by immunoSEQ multiplex PCR; TCRdb keeps only in-frame clonotypes and omits some of them. The top ten clones hold about 0.85% of a sample with under 200,000 clones, 87% of them seen once. The sequenced sample was PBMCs. Receptor source: a young woman in good health and CMV-seronegative.

CDR3: CASSPRGGRSYEQYF. The CDR3 nucleotides are TGCGCCAGCAGCCCGAGGGGGGGTCGTTCCTACGAGCAGTACTTC. The chain is built from TRBV4-1 and TRBJ2-7; D possibly corresponds to TRBD2 (7 bases). Trimming shortened V by 4 bases and J by 1 base, and 14 bases separated the two germline ends. Germline loops: CDR1 MGHRA, CDR2 YSYEKL. The CDR3 is made up of 15 amino acids.

The rearrangement uses TRBV7-6 and TRBJ1-1; 7 nucleotides line up with TRBD1. Germline assignment: CDR1 SGHVS and CDR2 FNYEAQ. J gave up 1 base and V 5 bases, and 4 bases lay outside the gene matches. This CDR3 spans 14 amino acids. The DNA of the CDR3 is TGTGCCAGCAGCCCGCGGGACAGGAACACTGAAGCTTTCTTT. As protein: CASSPRDRNTEAFF.

This sequence joins TRBV28 and TRBJ1-1; 8 bases are shared with TRBD1. With 3 bases clipped from V and 1 base from J, the junction kept 7 bases outside the gene matches. The CDR3 runs to 16 residues. Germline V gives CDR1 MDHEN, CDR2 SYDVKM. The CDR3 DNA reads TGTGCCAGCAGTTTGGGGCAGGGGGCATCGAACACTGAAGCTTTCTTT. Protein sequence: CASSLGQGASNTEAFF.

V gene TRBV11-2 combines with J gene TRBJ1-4; TRBD1 is a possible D gene (5 bases). V was trimmed by 5 bases and J by 6 bases, leaving 13 bases between them. The germline V gene encodes CDR1 SGHAT and CDR2 FQNNGV. There are 14 residues in the CDR3. CDR3 region: CASSIGWGDEKLFF. As DNA, the CDR3 is TGTGCCAGCAGCATTGGTTGGGGGGATGAAAAACTGTTTTTT.

The J gene is TRBJ2-5, the V gene TRBV5-6; D possibly corresponds to TRBD2 (6 bases). Trimming shortened V by 5 bases and J by 5 bases, and 16 bases separated the two germline ends. CDR3 length: 14 amino acids. Germline CDR1 SGHDT, CDR2 YYEEEE. CDR3 region: CASRGVGGVETQYF. DNA of the CDR3: TGTGCCAGCAGGGGGGTCGGCGGGGTGGAGACCCAGTACTTC.

The chain is built from TRBV2 and TRBJ1-6, with D maybe TRBD1 (6 bases). The CDR3 runs 14 residues. Germline values: CDR1 SNHLY, CDR2 FYNNEI. V shed 8 bases and J shed 5 bases, with 13 bases lying between them. The CDR3 spells CASQPDRHNSPLHF. CDR3 sequence (DNA): TGTGCCAGCCAACCAGACAGGCATAATTCACCCCTCCACTTT.

This chain connects TRBV6-6 to TRBJ2-7, with TRBD2 as a possible D gene (6 bases). Trimming removed 4 bases at V and 1 base at J, with 11 bases between. The germline V gene encodes CDR1 MNHNY and CDR2 SVGAGI (reference sequence). The CDR3 consists of 14 residues. CDR3 protein: CASSSSSVSYEQYF. Here the CDR3 DNA reads TGTGCCAGCAGTTCATCTAGCGTTTCCTACGAGCAGTACTTC.

The chain is built from TRBV18 and TRBJ2-1, with D tentatively TRBD1 (6 bases). Trimming pared 6 bases from V and 8 bases from J, leaving 14 bases between. The CDR3 is 13 residues long. Germline CDR1 reads KGHSH; CDR2 reads LQKENI. CDR3 protein: CASSPTRGYEQFF. CDR3 in DNA: TGTGCCAGCTCTCCAACAAGGGGGTATGAGCAGTTCTTC.